This TCR beta chain was observed in a study of shared clonotypes between healthy human individuals. Cells designated naive CD8 were CD45RO-negative and were positively selected for CCR7, with terminally differentiated effector memory CD45RA+ cells excluded. HIV-negative, healthy adults without recent acute infections or vaccinations were the donors. J lost 8 bases, V lost 5 bases, and 11 bases had no gene match. Germline assignment: CDR1 SGHTA and CDR2 FQGNSA. CDR3 length: 15 residues. Method: immunoSEQ multiplex PCR; TCRdb's copy keeps in-frame clones and lacks some. The data hold about 2.1 million clones, with around 93% observed a single time.

The receptor's source is a man younger than 30 in good health. Some clones in this sample may be carry-over from other donors' samples. The chain employs TRBV7-2 and TRBJ2-1, with 8 nucleotides matching TRBD2. The sample taken for sequencing was naive CD8+ T cells from PBMCs. CDR3 sequence reads: CASSPRSAGVHEQFF. CDR3 nucleotides: TGTGCCAGCAGCCCCCGTTCAGCGGGAGTCCATGAGCAGTTCTTC.